This TCR beta chain originates from a study of somatic mutations in cytotoxic T cells in rheumatoid arthritis. Study overall: It was right after diagnosis, before any treatment, that patient blood (about 30 ml EDTA) was drawn. Flow-sorting brought some V beta antibody-stained T-cell populations to nearly 100% purity, V beta1+ cells sequenced for TCRB among them.

The authors' processing: Published virus-specific TCRB sequences were rarely matched by patient CD8+ clones larger than 1%. Profiling relied on immunoSEQ multiplex PCR, and the TCRdb table lists in-frame clones only, not all of them. For V, J and clone size, that table is used; D and trimming come from the DNA. Here the sample spans under 15,000 clones, more than 65% being singletons. The CDR3 has 14 residues. V lost 4 bases to trimming and J lost 2 bases, with 12 bases between them. Germline assignment: CDR1 MNHEY and CDR2 SMNVEV (reference sequence). The specimen was CD8+ T cells sorted from blood. This TCR came from an adult with rheumatoid arthritis. The V call is TRBV27, the J call TRBJ2-7; D gene uncertain. CDR3 in amino acids: CASSSVSSPYEQYF. CDR3 in DNA: TGTGCCAGCAGTTCGGTTAGCAGTCCCTACGAGCAGTACTTC.